Below are 11 T cell receptor beta chains sequenced from a single sample in a study of radiotherapy plus CTLA-4 blockade in lung cancer. Libraries were prepared by immunoSEQ multiplex PCR; TCRdb keeps only in-frame clonotypes and omits some of them. The sample includes more than 40,000 clones, roughly 64% of them seen just once. The sample consisted of peripheral blood, taken from a patient treated with radiotherapy plus ipilimumab. These receptors originate from a human donor with non-small cell lung cancer who had a partial response to radiotherapy plus ipilimumab.

This clone occurred once. The chain combines TRBV6-1 with TRBJ2-7; D is ambiguous. Germline-derived CDR1 and CDR2 are MNHNS and SASEGT. The CDR3 is 11 amino acids. The V end lost 7 bases, the J end lost 2 bases, and 6 bases lay between the germline ends. CDR3 protein: CASTLAYEQYF. CDR3 nucleotide sequence: TGTGCCAGCACCTTAGCCTACGAGCAGTACTTC.

The J gene is TRBJ1-6, the V gene TRBV30; 8 nucleotides match TRBD1. Germline V gene lookup returns CDR1 GTSNPN and CDR2 SVGIG (reference sequence). The CDR3 covers 15 residues. Unmatched junction bases numbered 8, after V lost 1 base and J lost 9 bases. The CDR3 DNA reads TGTGCCTGGAGTGAACGACAGGGGCGGACTTCACCCCTCCACTTT. It is translated as CAWSERQGRTSPLHF.

The sample holds a few counts of this clone. V usage is TRBV5-4 and J usage is TRBJ1-1; TRBD1 might be the D (5 bases). The CDR3 runs to 16 residues. Trimming cost V 0 bases and J 0 bases, with 12 bases left between them. Germline-derived CDR1 and CDR2 are SGHNT and YYREEE (reference sequence). In nucleotides, the CDR3 is TGTGCCAGCAGCTTGGCCGGGGGTAACGTGAACACTGAAGCTTTCTTT. Translation gives CASSLAGGNVNTEAFF.

V is TRBV19 and J is TRBJ2-7; maybe TRBD1 (5 bases). CDR3 length equals 15 residues. V lost 3 bases and J lost 0, with 12 bases in between. Per the germline V gene, CDR1 is LNHDA and CDR2 is SQIVND (reference sequence). Written as DNA, the CDR3 is TGTGCCAGTAGTATTGGTGAGACAGCCTCCTACGAGCAGTACTTC. Translation: CASSIGETASYEQYF.

The chain combines TRBV5-1 with TRBJ1-5; D gene uncertain. V lost 0 bases, J lost 4 bases, and 11 bases lay in between. Germline V gene data show CDR1 as SGHRS and CDR2 as YFSETQ. There are 15 residues in the CDR3. The CDR3 here is CASSLVGARNQPQHF. The CDR3 DNA is TGCGCCAGCAGCTTGGTGGGAGCTCGGAATCAGCCCCAGCATTTT.

This clone was detected a few times. Other DNA sequences in this specimen translate into the identical CDR3. The chain uses TRBV5-6 and TRBJ2-5; 12 bases fit TRBD2. Germline CDR1 is SGHDT and CDR2 is YYEEEE. The CDR3 extends over 15 amino acids. J lost 5 bases, V lost 1 base, and 3 bases had no gene match. CDR3 loop: CASSLLAGGQETQYF. The CDR3 bases are TGTGCCAGCAGCTTGCTAGCGGGGGGGCAGGAGACCCAGTACTTC.

This chain uses TRBV12-5 with TRBJ1-1; a weak D match, TRBD1 (6 bases). The germline V gene has CDR1 LGHNT and CDR2 FRNRAP. The V end lost 4 bases, the J end lost 0 bases, and 15 bases lay between the germline ends. The length of the CDR3 is 16 residues. The chain's CDR3 is CASGSPAGAMNTEAFF. CDR3 DNA: TGTGCTAGTGGTTCCCCGGCGGGGGCGATGAACACTGAAGCTTTCTTT.

This clone was seen a handful of times. The chain combines TRBV19 with TRBJ1-2; 8 bases map to TRBD1. J lost 4 bases, V lost 4 bases, and 5 bases had no gene match. From germline, CDR1 is LNHDA and CDR2 SQIVND (reference sequence). The CDR3 spans 14 residues. As DNA, the CDR3 is TGTGCCAGTAGTAGGGGACAGGAGACCTATGGCTACACCTTC. Amino acids: CASSRGQETYGYTF.

The chain recombines TRBV6-1 with TRBJ2-2; weak D call: TRBD1 (6 bases). Germline V gives CDR1 MNHNS, CDR2 SASEGT. There are 13 residues in the CDR3. With 6 bases removed from V and 5 bases from J, the gap between germline ends came to 10 bases. The CDR3 region has the DNA TGTGCCAGCAGGGCAGGGGTTACCGGGGAGCTGTTTTTT. It encodes CASRAGVTGELFF.

This clone has just a few counts. The chain is built from TRBV7-2 and TRBJ1-4; D is perhaps TRBD1 (5 bases). V was trimmed by 4 bases and J by 8 bases, leaving 11 bases between them. This CDR3 is 13 amino acids long. Germline V gene sequence: CDR1 SGHTA, CDR2 FQGNSA. The chain's CDR3 is CASSSGTVEKLFF. CDR3 nucleotide sequence: TGTGCCAGCAGCTCCGGGACTGTGGAAAAACTGTTTTTT.

This clone showed up just a few times. The chain joins TRBV2 to TRBJ2-1; the D is unclear. This CDR3 contains 12 residues. The germline V gene has CDR1 SNHLY and CDR2 FYNNEI. V dropped 3 bases and J dropped 4 bases, with 4 bases sitting between them. CDR3 in DNA: TGTGCCAGCAGTGACTTATACAATGAGCAGTTCTTC. It yields the protein CASSDLYNEQFF.